The source of this T cell receptor beta chain is a study of EBV T-cell therapy then PD-1 blockade in nasopharyngeal carcinoma. Profiled with immunoSEQ multiplex PCR; TCRdb holds only in-frame clones, not every one. The sample holds more than 15,000 clones, roughly 88% seen once. Regarding this clone: The antigen is unknown.

V lost 0 bases to trimming and J lost 9 bases; unmatched junction nucleotides: 1. Germline CDR1 reads MNHEY; CDR2 reads SMNVEV (reference sequence). The CDR3 length is 13 residues. The treatment here: AdE1-LMPpoly-expanded autologous EBV-specific T-cell therapy followed by anti-PD-1 nivolumab. The sequence derives from a man between 40 and 49 years old with nasopharyngeal carcinoma. V gene TRBV27 combines with J gene TRBJ1-4, with TRBD1 matching 7 bases. Sequenced material: CD8+ T cells from blood, taken at day 0 from a patient whose treatment included autologous EBV-specific T cells and nivolumab. This chain's CDR3 is CASSLSTGQKLFF. For the CDR3, the DNA is TGTGCCAGCAGTTTATCGACAGGGCAAAAACTGTTTTTT.